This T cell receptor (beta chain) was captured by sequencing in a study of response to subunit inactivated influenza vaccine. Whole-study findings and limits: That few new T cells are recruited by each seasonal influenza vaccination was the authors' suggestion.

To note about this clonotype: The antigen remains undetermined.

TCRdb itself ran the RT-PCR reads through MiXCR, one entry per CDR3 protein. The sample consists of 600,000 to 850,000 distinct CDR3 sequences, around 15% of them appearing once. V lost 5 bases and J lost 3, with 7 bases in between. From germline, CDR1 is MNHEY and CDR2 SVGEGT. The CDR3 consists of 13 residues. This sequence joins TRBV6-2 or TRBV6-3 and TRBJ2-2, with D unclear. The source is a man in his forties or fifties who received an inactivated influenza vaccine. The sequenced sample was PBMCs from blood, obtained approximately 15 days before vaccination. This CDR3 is CASSRGYTGELFF. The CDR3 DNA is TGTGCCAGCAGTCGCGGATACACCGGGGAGCTGTTTTTT.